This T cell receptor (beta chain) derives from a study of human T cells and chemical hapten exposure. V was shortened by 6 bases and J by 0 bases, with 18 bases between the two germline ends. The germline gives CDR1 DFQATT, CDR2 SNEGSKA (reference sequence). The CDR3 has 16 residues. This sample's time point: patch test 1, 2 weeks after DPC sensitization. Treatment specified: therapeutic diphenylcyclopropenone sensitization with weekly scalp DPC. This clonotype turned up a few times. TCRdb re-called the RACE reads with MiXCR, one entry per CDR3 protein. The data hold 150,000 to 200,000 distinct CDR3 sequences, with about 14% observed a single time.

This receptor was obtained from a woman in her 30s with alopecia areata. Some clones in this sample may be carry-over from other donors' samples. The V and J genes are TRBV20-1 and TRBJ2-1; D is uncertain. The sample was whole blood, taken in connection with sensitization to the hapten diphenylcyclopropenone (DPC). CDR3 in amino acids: CSASEPRLVSYNEQFF. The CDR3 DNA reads TGCAGTGCCTCCGAGCCAAGATTAGTCTCCTACAATGAGCAGTTCTTC.